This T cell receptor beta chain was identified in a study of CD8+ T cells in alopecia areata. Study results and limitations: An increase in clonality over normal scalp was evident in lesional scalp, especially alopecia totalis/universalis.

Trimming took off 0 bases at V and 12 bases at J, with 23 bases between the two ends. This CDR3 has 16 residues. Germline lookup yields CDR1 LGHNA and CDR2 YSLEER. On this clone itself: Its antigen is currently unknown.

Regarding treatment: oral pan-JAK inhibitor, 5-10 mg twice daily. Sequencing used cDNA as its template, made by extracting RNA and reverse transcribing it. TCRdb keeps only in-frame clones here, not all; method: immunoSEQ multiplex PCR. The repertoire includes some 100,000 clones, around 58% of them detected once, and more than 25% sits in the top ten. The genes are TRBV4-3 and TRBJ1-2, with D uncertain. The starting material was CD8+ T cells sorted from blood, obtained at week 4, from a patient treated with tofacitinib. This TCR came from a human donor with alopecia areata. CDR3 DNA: TGCGCCAGCAGCCAAGATCGGGTCCTTAAGGGAGGGCTCGACACCTTC. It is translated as CASSQDRVLKGGLDTF.